This T cell receptor (beta chain) emerged from a study of CD8 T cells in Susac syndrome (dated by TCRdb to between 2017 and 2020). The study in broad terms: Among the sequenced Susac syndrome patients, more than five had clinically active disease and eight or nine were in clinical remission. At blood withdrawal, Susac syndrome patients were either therapy-naive, taking corticosteroids (in some cases with IVIg as well), or taking IVIg alone. Repertoire sequencing was used to test whether CD8+ T cell activation and differentiation in Susac syndrome was antigen driven. Results and caveats for the whole study, not just this receptor: In the CD4+ T cell repertoire of Susac syndrome patients, clonal expansion was not detected. The number of individuals in the TCR sequencing and HLA analysis was recognized as being relatively small.

Spanning cysteine to phenylalanine, the CDR3 consists of 15 amino acids. The CDR3 DNA has 45 bases and is translated from base 1. Taken from the germline V gene, the CDR1 and CDR2 loops are SGHTA and FQGNSA. V and J are trimmed by 5 bases and 8 bases, and the gene matches miss 12 bases of the junction. RNA was extracted using the RNeasy kit, and roughly 0.45 to 1 microgram was reverse transcribed with random hexamers. The immunoSEQ multiplex PCR assay, which covers 54 Vbeta and 13 Jbeta segments, was used to amplify TCR beta CDR3 regions. Bias from PCR amplification was corrected by using a synthetic template baseline for primer optimization and for computational correction. In the authors' own workflow: Reads were assigned to V, D and J genes according to IMGT and analyzed in immunoSEQ Analyzer, with only productive sequences retained. Clonality was calculated as one minus the Shannon entropy normalized by log2 of the number of productive unique sequences. Public and private clones were assessed among the 100 most prevalent clones of each patient and control. A clone was defined as Susac-specific if it was absent from the healthy and MS cohorts, from roughly 990 published viral clones and from other ImmuneACCESS disease sequences. Using fastp at Q25 and MiXCR, TCRdb reprocessed the public reads and kept productive beta chains. Every CDR3 protein is listed once, alongside the most common genes and DNA of its rows. TCRdb, not the original authors, processed these V and J calls. Within this sample are 150,000 to 200,000 distinct CDR3 sequences, with 91% of them counted one time only. The biggest ten clones account for approximately 0.086% of the sample.

This clonotype has a single count. No cognate antigen has been identified for it. No much larger clone is present one base from it, and per-base qualities are unavailable. One read provides weak support. Peripheral blood CD8+ and CD4+ T cells from healthy donors, Susac syndrome patients and multiple sclerosis patients were profiled by high-throughput TCR beta sequencing. Susac syndrome patients met recently defined diagnostic criteria for definite or probable disease. Bulk CD8+ and CD4+ T cells were purified by magnetic negative isolation, whereas CD8+ TEMRA cells were enriched by FACS. Blood was collected in EDTA tubes and processed within 24 hours, with PBMCs isolated through density gradient centrifugation. PBMCs intended for TCR sequencing were frozen in liquid nitrogen and were later thawed in a 37 degrees C water bath. The sorted or isolated CD4+, CD8+ and CD8+ TEMRA cells reached a purity of at least 90%.

This TCR was recovered from a human donor with Susac syndrome. The V gene is TRBV7-2 and the J gene is TRBJ2-1, with 7 junctional bases fitting TRBD2. What was sequenced was CD4+ T cells from PBMCs. The DNA sequence is given as TGTGCCAGCAGCCAAGGGCGGGGGAACGGCCATGAGCAGTTCTTC. Translated, it gives CASSQGRGNGHEQFF.